The 23 T cell receptor beta chains listed next were all sequenced from one sample in a study of human T cells and chemical hapten exposure (dated by TCRdb to 2020 to 2023). The time point label corresponds to: pre-sensitization, week 0. The meaning of the sample's treatment or condition label: therapeutic diphenylcyclopropenone sensitization with weekly scalp DPC. Receptor libraries were prepared by RACE. Sequenced on a NextSeq 500. TCRdb ran its own pipeline on the public reads, namely fastp trimming at Q25 and MiXCR clone calling, and kept in-frame beta chains. Every entry covers one CDR3 protein and lists the most common genes and DNA from its rows. Counted in this sample were over 300,000 distinct CDR3 sequences; less than 6.5% of them appeared once. The ten largest account for about 2.5% of the sample. The sequences come from whole blood, collected in connection with sensitization to the hapten diphenylcyclopropenone (DPC). The receptors were sampled from a woman aged 50 to 65 with alopecia areata. Some clones in this sample may be carry-over from other donors' samples.

This clonotype was seen at least ten times. The V gene is TRBV6-2 or TRBV6-3, the J gene TRBJ2-1; 8 positions agree with TRBD2. CDR1 is MNHEY and CDR2 is SVGEGT in the germline V gene. The V gene end was trimmed by 4 bases and the J gene end by 9 bases; junction bases not matched to a gene: 11. This CDR3 region has 15 residues. This CDR3 reads CASSLAGKVQFEQFF. CDR3 in DNA: TGTGCCAGCAGTTTAGCGGGGAAGGTACAATTTGAGCAGTTCTTC.

This clonotype was detected a few times. The rearrangement links TRBV12-3 or TRBV12-4 to TRBJ1-1, with 9 bases identical to TRBD1. This CDR3 spans 15 amino acids. V trimming: 4 bases; J trimming: 3 bases; junction bases outside the gene matches: 6. CDR3: CASSYRGRPDTEAFF. CDR3 bases: TGTGCCAGCAGTTACAGGGGGCGCCCCGACACTGAAGCTTTCTTT.

The rearrangement uses TRBV29-1 and TRBJ2-7; D is possibly TRBD1 (5 bases). The CDR3 runs 13 residues. V was clipped by 5 bases and J by 1 base, with 12 bases between them. Germline CDR1 reads SQVTM; CDR2 reads ANQGSEA. CDR3 in amino acids: CSVRTGLSYEQYF. CDR3 nucleotide sequence: TGCAGCGTTAGAACAGGCCTGTCCTACGAGCAGTACTTC.

This clonotype was detected many times. J is TRBJ2-1 and V is TRBV7-2; 7 bases line up with TRBD2. The germline gives CDR1 SGHTA, CDR2 FQGNSA. V trimming: 4 bases; J trimming: 0 bases; junction bases outside the gene matches: 3. The CDR3 loop spans 15 amino acids. This CDR3 reads CASSWSGDSYNEQFF. The CDR3 nucleotides read TGTGCCAGCAGCTGGAGCGGGGACTCCTACAATGAGCAGTTCTTC.

This clonotype has a count of ten or more. The chain carries TRBV29-1 and TRBJ1-1; D not certain. V was shortened by 7 bases and J by 3 bases, with 6 bases between the two germline ends. The germline V gene encodes CDR1 SQVTM and CDR2 ANQGSEA. The CDR3 covers 10 residues. This CDR3 reads CSAGDTEAFF. CDR3 coding DNA: TGCAGCGCTGGGGACACTGAAGCTTTCTTT.

This clonotype has only a few counts. The chain is built from TRBV10-1 and TRBJ2-3, with D possibly TRBD2 on 6 matching bases. CDR1 and CDR2 (germline): WNHNN, SYGVQD (reference sequence). With 3 bases removed from V and 3 bases from J, the gap between germline ends came to 13 bases. The length of the CDR3 is 15 residues. The CDR3, as DNA: TGCGCCAGCAGTGACCCTGGAGGGATGACAGATACGCAGTATTTT. Amino acid sequence: CASSDPGGMTDTQYF.

This clonotype was recorded a few times. This chain uses TRBV7-9 with TRBJ1-5; TRBD1 might be the D (5 bases). From germline, CDR1 is SEHNR and CDR2 FQNEAQ (reference sequence). V was shortened by 5 bases and J by 5 bases, with 10 bases between the two germline ends. The CDR3 is 13 residues long. CDR3 loop: CASSHQQDQPQHF. In DNA, the CDR3 is TGTGCCAGCAGCCATCAACAGGATCAGCCCCAGCATTTT.

This chain links TRBV28 with TRBJ2-2; tentatively, D is TRBD2 (5 bases). This CDR3 has 14 amino acids. V was pared by 7 bases and J by 3 bases, with 12 bases between. The germline V gene has CDR1 MDHEN and CDR2 SYDVKM. CDR3 sequence (DNA): TGTGCCAGCAAGACGGGAACCTACACCGGGGAGCTGTTTTTT. It is translated as CASKTGTYTGELFF. Full variable domain (rest looked up from reference TRBV28 and TRBJ2-2): DVKVTQSSRYLVKRTGEKVFLECVQDMDHENMFWYRQDPGLGLRLIYFSYDVKMKEKGDIPEGYSVSREKKERFSLILESASTNQTSMYLCASKTGTYTGELFFGEGSRLTVL.

This clonotype was observed a handful of times. V gene TRBV10-1 combines with J gene TRBJ2-1; D is ambiguous. The CDR3 extends over 15 amino acids. Germline CDR1 is WNHNN and CDR2 is SYGVQD (reference sequence). V shed 1 base and J shed 2 bases, with 9 bases lying between them. The CDR3 spells CASSELLDPYNEQFF. CDR3 in DNA: TGCGCCAGCAGTGAGTTACTGGACCCCTACAATGAGCAGTTCTTC.

This clonotype was found many times. The DNA for the CDR3 is TGTGCCAGCAGTTTCCTCCGGGACACATTGAACACTGAAGCTTTCTTT. Protein product: CASSFLRDTLNTEAFF. This chain links TRBV6-2 or TRBV6-3 with TRBJ1-1, with D perhaps matching TRBD1 (6 bases). This CDR3 comprises 16 residues. Per the germline V gene, CDR1 is MNHEY and CDR2 is SVGEGT. The germline V and J ends were trimmed by 4 bases and 0 bases, with 15 bases remaining between them.

This clonotype was found a few times. This chain connects TRBV6-2 or TRBV6-3 to TRBJ1-1; D is unclear. Trimming stripped 7 bases from V and 0 bases from J, with 9 bases between. CDR1 and CDR2 (germline): MNHEY, SVGEGT. The CDR3 is 13 residues long. CDR3 coding DNA: TGTGCCAGCACTACCCCAGTGAACACTGAAGCTTTCTTT. This encodes CASTTPVNTEAFF.

This clonotype came up many times. The chain combines TRBV6-5 with TRBJ1-1; TRBD1 might be the D (5 bases). Trimming removed 7 bases from V and 5 bases from J, with 17 bases in between. This CDR3 has 14 residues. The germline V gene encodes CDR1 MNHEY and CDR2 SVGAGI. The CDR3 DNA follows: TGTGCCAGCACTCTGAGCGGGGGGGGAACTGAAGCTTTCTTT. Translated: CASTLSGGGTEAFF.

There are many counts of this clonotype. The rearrangement uses TRBV5-6 and TRBJ1-1, with 9 bases fitting TRBD1. The V gene end was trimmed by 4 bases and the J gene end by 2 bases; junction bases not matched to a gene: 3. The CDR3 totals 14 residues. Germline CDR1 is SGHDT and CDR2 is YYEEEE. Here the CDR3 DNA reads TGTGCCAGCAGCCTCACAGGGGGCAACACTGAAGCTTTCTTT. Its protein is CASSLTGGNTEAFF. The entire variable domain, with the rest obtained from reference TRBV5-6 and TRBJ1-1, is as follows: DAGVTQSPTHLIKTRGQQVTLRCSPKSGHDTVSWYQQALGQGPQFIFQYYEEEERQRGNFPDRFSGHQFPNYSSELNVNALLLGDSALYLCASSLTGGNTEAFFGQGTRLTVV.

This clonotype was picked up many times. CDR3 in amino acids: CASSVGGADTEAFF. In nucleotides, the CDR3 is TGTGCCAGCAGTGTAGGCGGAGCGGACACTGAAGCTTTCTTT. V gene TRBV2 combines with J gene TRBJ1-1, with no clear D. Germline assignment: CDR1 SNHLY and CDR2 FYNNEI. This CDR3 contains 14 residues. Trimming removed 4 bases at V and 3 bases at J, with 12 bases between.

Many counts were recorded for this clonotype. The genes are TRBV20-1 and TRBJ1-6; 8 bases fit TRBD1. This CDR3 spans 14 amino acids. The germline V gene encodes CDR1 DFQATT and CDR2 SNEGSKA (reference sequence). V shed 6 bases and J 10 bases; nucleotides not matched to a gene: 11. Written as DNA, the CDR3 is TGCAGTGCAGCTACCGGGACAGGCCAATCACCCCTCCACTTT. Amino acid sequence: CSAATGTGQSPLHF.

This clonotype was seen many times. The chain carries TRBV7-9 and TRBJ1-1; no clear D. Per germline, CDR1 SEHNR and CDR2 FQNEAQ (reference sequence). V was clipped by 5 bases and J by 0 bases, with 10 bases between them. The CDR3 totals 14 residues. CDR3 nucleotide sequence: TGTGCCAGCAGCACAGACGGGATGAACACTGAAGCTTTCTTT. Its protein is CASSTDGMNTEAFF. The full variable domain, completed using reference TRBV7-9 and TRBJ1-1, is DTGVSQNPRHKITKRGQNVTFRCDPISEHNRLYWYRQTLGQGPEFLTYFQNEAQLEKSRLLSDRFSAERPKGSFSTLEIQRTEQGDSAMYLCASSTDGMNTEAFFGQGTRLTVV.

There are many counts of this clonotype. The rearrangement joins TRBV5-1 to TRBJ1-2; perhaps TRBD1 as D (6 bases). The CDR3 covers 15 residues. Germline CDR1 reads SGHRS; CDR2 reads YFSETQ. V gave up 4 bases and J gave up 4 bases, with 17 bases separating them. The DNA of the CDR3 is TGCGCCAGCAGCCCGGGAGGAGGGGGAGGCTATGGCTACACCTTC. Protein: CASSPGGGGGYGYTF.

The CDR3, as DNA: TGTGCCTGGAGCCCCGGGGCTGGCTACACCTTC. Residues: CAWSPGAGYTF. The chain links TRBV30 to TRBJ1-2; D is possibly TRBD1 (5 bases). CDR3 length: 11 residues. V was trimmed by 3 bases and J by 7 bases, leaving 9 bases between them. Germline V gene sequence: CDR1 GTSNPN, CDR2 SVGIG (reference sequence).

CDR3 loop: CASSLTLGRLAGESGAYNEQFF. The CDR3, as DNA: TGCGCCAGCAGCTTGACTCTTGGTCGACTAGCGGGAGAATCAGGGGCATACAATGAGCAGTTCTTC. The V and J genes are TRBV5-1 and TRBJ2-1; 12 bases are shared with TRBD2. Per germline, CDR1 SGHRS and CDR2 YFSETQ. With 1 base clipped from V and 4 bases from J, the junction kept 21 bases outside the gene matches. This CDR3 has 22 residues.

The rearrangement uses TRBV13 and TRBJ2-3, with TRBD1 matching 7 bases. Germline values: CDR1 PRHDT, CDR2 FYEKMQ (reference sequence). The trim removed 4 bases at V and 2 bases at J, leaving 6 bases unmatched. The CDR3 consists of 15 residues. The CDR3 DNA is TGTGCCAGCAGCTCCCGGGACAGCTACACAGATACGCAGTATTTT. Translating gives CASSSRDSYTDTQYF.

The chain couples TRBV27 to TRBJ2-2, with unresolved D. V was trimmed by 1 base and J by 1 base, leaving 10 bases between them. CDR3 length: 16 amino acids. Germline CDR1 and CDR2: MNHEY and SMNVEV (reference sequence). CDR3 coding DNA: TGTGCCAGCAGTTTATACCATAATCGGAACACCGGGGAGCTGTTTTTT. The encoded protein is CASSLYHNRNTGELFF.

This clonotype was seen many times. This sequence joins TRBV28 and TRBJ2-7, with 7 bases lining up with TRBD2. The J segment lost 2 bases and the V segment lost 5 bases, leaving 12 bases of the junction unmatched. Per germline, CDR1 MDHEN and CDR2 SYDVKM. The CDR3 runs 16 residues. The DNA of the CDR3 is TGTGCCAGCAGTAGGACTACTGGGGCGGGAGCCTACGAGCAGTACTTC. Its protein product is CASSRTTGAGAYEQYF.

The chain employs TRBV25-1 and TRBJ2-1; the D gene is possibly TRBD2 (5 bases). The germline gives CDR1 MGHDK, CDR2 SYGVNS. CDR3 length equals 15 residues. V was trimmed by 7 bases and J by 0 bases, leaving 13 bases between them. CDR3: CASIPTGSSYNEQFF. The DNA for the CDR3 is TGTGCCAGCATCCCGACGGGGAGCTCCTACAATGAGCAGTTCTTC.